These 11 T cell receptor beta chains were sequenced from one sample in a study of CD8+ T cells in alopecia areata. Treatment described: oral pan-JAK inhibitor, 5-10 mg twice daily. Extraction and reverse transcription of RNA yielded cDNA as the sequencing template. Profiling relied on immunoSEQ multiplex PCR, and the TCRdb table lists in-frame clones only, not all of them. The table has 150,000 to 200,000 clones, roughly 60% seen once. This specimen was CD4+ T cells sorted from blood, taken at week 49, from a patient treated with tofacitinib. These receptors were taken from a human donor with alopecia areata.

This clone came up a few times. The chain couples TRBV7-2 to TRBJ1-1, with D perhaps TRBD1 (6 bases). The CDR3 runs to 17 residues. The germline V gene has CDR1 SGHTA and CDR2 FQGNSA. Trimming took off 5 bases at V and 5 bases at J, with 24 bases between the two ends. The CDR3 region has the DNA TGTGCCAGCAGCCTCCTTGGTGGGGGCAATGCCCCAACTGAAGCTTTCTTT. Translation gives CASSLLGGGNAPTEAFF.

The DNA for the CDR3 is TGTGCCTGGAGTCCGGGGTACAGCAATGAAAAACTGTTTTTT. This sequence encodes CAWSPGYSNEKLFF. The chain carries TRBV30 and TRBJ1-4; D remains unclear. Per the germline V gene, CDR1 is GTSNPN and CDR2 is SVGIG (reference sequence). The length of the CDR3 is 14 residues. Between the trimmed V and J ends, which lost 2 bases and 5 bases, there was a span of 12 bases.

In nucleotides, the CDR3 is TGTGCCAGCTCCTCCGGGACAAGCAATCAGCCCCAGCATTTT. The encoded protein is CASSSGTSNQPQHF. The rearrangement joins TRBV18 to TRBJ1-5, with D perhaps matching TRBD1 (6 bases). Trimming removed 6 bases from V and 1 base from J, with 10 bases in between. Germline loops: CDR1 KGHSH, CDR2 LQKENI. The length of the CDR3 is 14 residues. The full variable domain, completed using reference TRBV18 and TRBJ1-5, is NAGVMQNPRHLVRRRGQEARLRCSPMKGHSHVYWYRQLPEEGLKFMVYLQKENIIDESGMPKERFSAEFPKEGPSILRIQQVVRGDSAAYFCASSSGTSNQPQHFGDGTRLSIL.

The genes are TRBV7-2 and TRBJ1-2; no clear D. The germline CDR1 and CDR2 sequences are SGHTA and FQGNSA. This CDR3 is 12 amino acids long. V lost 1 base, J lost 4 bases, and 4 bases lay in between. DNA for the CDR3: TGTGCCAGCAGCTTAGAAAGCTATGGCTACACCTTC. It codes for CASSLESYGYTF.

On this clone: A read error may produce the germline difference seen at one junction end. The chain links TRBV5-6 to TRBJ2-1; D tentatively reads TRBD1 or TRBD2 (5 bases each). CDR3 length: 14 amino acids. Germline lookup yields CDR1 SGHDT and CDR2 YYEEEE. The CDR3 sequence: CASSLVGEYNKQFF. The DNA for the CDR3 is TGTGCCAGCAGCTTGGTGGGGGAATACAATAAGCAGTTCTTC.

This chain links TRBV29-1 with TRBJ1-5; unclear D gene. From germline, CDR1 is SQVTM and CDR2 ANQGSEA. V was clipped by 4 bases and J by 1 base, with 8 bases between them. There are 13 residues in the CDR3. The CDR3 sequence is CSVGSISNQPQHF. CDR3 DNA: TGCAGCGTTGGCAGCATCAGCAATCAGCCCCAGCATTTT. Drawing the rest from reference TRBV29-1 and TRBJ1-5, the complete variable domain is SAVISQKPSRDICQRGTSLTIQCQVDSQVTMMFWYRQQPGQSLTLIATANQGSEATYESGFVIDKFPISRPNLTFSTLTVSNMSPEDSSIYLCSVGSISNQPQHFGDGTRLSIL.

This clone was counted a few times. CDR3 sequence: CASSPPRGAHEQYF. The CDR3 nucleotides read TGTGCCAGCTCACCACCGAGGGGGGCCCACGAGCAGTACTTC. The V and J genes are TRBV18 and TRBJ2-7; the D gene could be TRBD1 or TRBD2 (6 bases each). Trimming stripped 0 bases from V and 5 bases from J, with 11 bases between. Germline V gene lookup returns CDR1 KGHSH and CDR2 LQKENI. The CDR3 covers 14 residues.

Only a few counts were recorded for this clone. The rearrangement uses TRBV30 and TRBJ2-2; no clear D gene. Per the germline V gene, CDR1 is GTSNPN and CDR2 is SVGIG (reference sequence). V dropped 0 bases and J dropped 3 bases, with 8 bases sitting between them. The CDR3 sequence is 14 residues long. CDR3 sequence reads: CAWSVNYYTGELFF. The CDR3 DNA reads TGTGCCTGGAGTGTAAACTACTACACCGGGGAGCTGTTTTTT.

The chain combines TRBV29-1 with TRBJ1-4; D is unclear. This CDR3 is 13 amino acids long. CDR1 and CDR2 from the germline V gene are SQVTM and ANQGSEA. V was clipped by 1 base and J by 4 bases, with 7 bases between them. Here the CDR3 reads CSVEAGFNEKLFF. The DNA of the CDR3 is TGCAGCGTTGAAGCAGGATTTAATGAAAAACTGTTTTTT.

This clone was counted between two and nine times. The V call is TRBV18, the J call TRBJ2-3; TRBD2 agrees at 8 bases. CDR1 KGHSH and CDR2 LQKENI come from the germline V gene. V shed 2 bases and J 12 bases; nucleotides not matched to a gene: 4. CDR3 length: 12 amino acids. The CDR3 nucleotides read TGTGCCAGCTCACCAGAGGGACTAGTCCAGTATTTT. Translation: CASSPEGLVQYF.

V usage is TRBV15 and J usage is TRBJ2-3; D is perhaps TRBD2 (5 bases). The CDR3 runs 14 residues. The V and J ends lost 0 bases and 4 bases respectively, with 8 bases between them. The germline V gene has CDR1 LNHNV and CDR2 YYDKDF (reference sequence). In DNA form, the CDR3 reads TGTGCCACCAGCAGAGACGAGGGTGCAGATACGCAGTATTTT. Its translation is CATSRDEGADTQYF. The full variable domain, rest sourced from reference TRBV15 and TRBJ2-3, is DAMVIQNPRYQVTQFGKPVTLSCSQTLNHNVMYWYQQKSSQAPKLLFHYYDKDFNNEADTPDNFQSRRPNTSFCFLDIRSPGLGDTAMYLCATSRDEGADTQYFGPGTRLTVL.